This T cell receptor (beta chain) was profiled in a study of PD-1 blockade in classical Hodgkin lymphoma (dated by TCRdb to 2018 to 2020). About the study as a whole: Nivolumab dosing was 3 mg/kg intravenously every 2 weeks, continuing until either disease progression or unacceptable toxicity. The study used TCR beta sequencing and CyTOF to define a peripheral blood immune signature of response to PD-1 blockade in classical Hodgkin lymphoma.

Overall study results and their limits: Among trial patients, those achieving complete response had baseline diversity similar to that of newly diagnosed patients, while diversity was significantly lower in partial responders and progressors. Only a single clinical trial cohort was studied, and what caused the repertoire differences, possibly disease activity or prior therapy, remained undefined. A significant rise by C4D1 was seen in CD4+ but not CD8+ TCR diversity (p=0.0027 vs p=0.16), with the rise being most apparent in complete responders (p=0.02). Diversity was lower in patients who began nivolumab less than 1 year after ASCT, so these patients were left out of later analyses to avoid confounding by immune reconstitution. Baseline TCR diversity was reported as lower in newly diagnosed patients than in healthy donors, and lower still in relapsed/refractory patients.

The time point label of this sample denotes: cycle 4 day 1 (C4D1), after five to seven weeks of nivolumab. Every trial patient had relapsed following autologous stem cell transplantation, and prior brentuximab vedotin exposure was what differed among cohorts A, B and C. A total of 56 patients with relapsed/refractory classical Hodgkin lymphoma made up the trial cohort, and each patient's best overall response was complete response, partial response or progressive disease. Single-agent nivolumab was administered to trial patients in the multi-cohort phase II CheckMate 205 trial. An independent review committee assessed best overall response using the 2007 International Working Group response criteria. Trial PBMCs were collected immediately before nivolumab initiation (C1D1) and during therapy at cycle 2 day 1 and cycle 4 day 1. Peripheral blood was collected in 8 mL Vacutainer Cell Preparation Tubes, from which PBMCs were isolated by centrifugation and then cryopreserved.

Genomic DNA was extracted with the Qiagen DNeasy kit from unsorted PBMCs and from negatively selected CD4+ and CD8+ fractions. TCR beta CDR3 regions were amplified by immunoSEQ multiplex PCR using primers annealing to V and J segments. A synthetic immune receptor repertoire was used to minimize amplification bias, and remaining bias was computationally removed after sequencing. Under the source paper's analysis protocol: Repertoire diversity was quantified as the Shannon entropy index using custom Python scripts. Unsorted, CD4+ and CD8+ repertoires were analyzed separately, except in combined analyses where CD4+ and CD8+ sequences were merged in silico. A clone counted as expanded when the clone's frequency after treatment rose at least 2-fold relative to C1D1, and clones undetected at baseline were given a pseudocount of 0.5. Singleton clones were defined as clones with 0 or 1 copy at C1D1, and non-singleton clones were defined as clones with 2 or more copies. Clones expanded in unsorted samples were annotated as CD4+, CD8+ or unknown by matching protein sequences in sorted samples from the same patient. Wilcoxon tests on paired samples were used to test changes in diversity from C1D1 to C4D1. What TCRdb holds here is the immuneACCESS table cut down to in-frame rearrangements. Part of the clones is not present; checked against another copy, under half of the missing clones reflect an unresolved V gene, and the others are unexplained. V and J calls and clone size are given by that table; D and trimming were obtained from the DNA. Recorded for this sample are approximately 110,000 clones; roughly 90% of them occurred a single time. Of the sample, around 17% falls within the top ten clones.

Cut back by 3 bases and 0 bases, the V and J ends lie 9 bases apart. The CDR3 has 16 amino acids, counting the end cysteine and phenylalanine. Left in the record is the CDR3 DNA by itself, 48 bases read in frame from the first base. Taken from the germline V gene (reference sequence), the CDR1 and CDR2 loops are LNHDA and SQIVND. As regards this clone: Its antigen specificity is not known. The input lacks base qualities; no much larger clone sits a single base away.

The specimen was peripheral blood mononuclear cells (PBMCs), collected before the fourth cycle of nivolumab. The clonotype comes from a human donor with classical Hodgkin lymphoma. The chain uses TRBV19 and TRBJ2-6; the D gene is not confidently resolved. The DNA is as follows: TGTGCCAGTAGTATGCAGCGCCTCTCTGGGGCCAACGTCCTGACTTTC. Translated, this is CASSMQRLSGANVLTF.